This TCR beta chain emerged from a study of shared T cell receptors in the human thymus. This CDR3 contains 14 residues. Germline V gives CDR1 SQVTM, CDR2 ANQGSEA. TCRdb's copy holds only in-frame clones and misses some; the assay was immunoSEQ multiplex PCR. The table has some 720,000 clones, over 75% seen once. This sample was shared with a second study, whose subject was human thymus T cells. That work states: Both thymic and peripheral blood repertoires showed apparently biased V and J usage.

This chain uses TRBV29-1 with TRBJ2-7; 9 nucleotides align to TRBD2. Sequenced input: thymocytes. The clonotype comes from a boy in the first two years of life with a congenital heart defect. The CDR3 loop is CSAEVAGVFHEQYF. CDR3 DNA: TGCAGTGCCGAAGTAGCGGGAGTTTTCCACGAGCAGTACTTC.